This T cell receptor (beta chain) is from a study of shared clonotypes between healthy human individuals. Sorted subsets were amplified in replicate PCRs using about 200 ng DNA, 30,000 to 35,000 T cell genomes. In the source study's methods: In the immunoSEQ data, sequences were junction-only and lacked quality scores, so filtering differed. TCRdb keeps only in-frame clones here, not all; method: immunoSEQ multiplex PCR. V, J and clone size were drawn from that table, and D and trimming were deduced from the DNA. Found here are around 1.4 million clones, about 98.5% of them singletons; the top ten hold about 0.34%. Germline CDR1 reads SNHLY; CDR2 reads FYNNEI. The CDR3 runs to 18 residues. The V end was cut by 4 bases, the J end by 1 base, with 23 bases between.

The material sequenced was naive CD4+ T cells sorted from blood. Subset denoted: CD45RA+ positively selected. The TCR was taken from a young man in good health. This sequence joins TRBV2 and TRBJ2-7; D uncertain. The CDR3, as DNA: TGTGCCAGCAGTGTCAGGTCCTCGCGGTGGGAACCTTCCTACGAGCAGTACTTC. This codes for CASSVRSSRWEPSYEQYF.